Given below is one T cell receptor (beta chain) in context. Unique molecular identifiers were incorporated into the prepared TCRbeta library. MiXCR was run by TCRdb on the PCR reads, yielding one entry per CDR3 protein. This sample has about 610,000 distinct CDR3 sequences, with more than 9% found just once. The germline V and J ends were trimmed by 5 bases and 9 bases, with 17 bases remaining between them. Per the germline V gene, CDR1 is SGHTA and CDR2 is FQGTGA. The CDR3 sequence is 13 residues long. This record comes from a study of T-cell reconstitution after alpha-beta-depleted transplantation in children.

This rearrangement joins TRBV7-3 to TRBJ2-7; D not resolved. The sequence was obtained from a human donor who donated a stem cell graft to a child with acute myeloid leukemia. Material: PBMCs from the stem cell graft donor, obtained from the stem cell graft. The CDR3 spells CASSRDPTSTQYF. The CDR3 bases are TGTGCCAGCAGCAGAGACCCTACGTCAACGCAGTACTTC. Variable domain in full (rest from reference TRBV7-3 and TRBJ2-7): GAGVSQTPSNKVTEKGKYVELRCDPISGHTALYWYRQSLGQGPEFLIYFQGTGAADDSGLPNDRFFAVRPEGSVSTLKIQRTERGDSAVYLCASSRDPTSTQYFGPGTRLTVT.